These 10 T cell receptor beta chains originate from one sample sequenced in a study of cytomegalovirus exposure and HLA in healthy donors. PCR amplification relied on 60 Vbeta primers (plus 13 Jbeta primers). Assay used: immunoSEQ multiplex PCR; TCRdb lists only in-frame clones, some missing. This sample has under 200,000 clones, with roughly four fifths found just once. Material: PBMCs. Receptors originate from a female donor in good health and CMV-seronegative.

V gene TRBV9 combines with J gene TRBJ2-1, with a possible D match to TRBD2 (5 bases). The V and J ends lost 0 bases and 6 bases respectively, with 22 bases between them. CDR1 is SGDLS and CDR2 is YYNGEE in the germline V gene. The CDR3 has 18 residues. The CDR3 protein is CASSVGLLERRVSNEQFF. The DNA for the CDR3 is TGTGCCAGCAGCGTAGGGTTACTCGAGCGGAGAGTATCCAATGAGCAGTTCTTC.

J is TRBJ2-7 and V is TRBV28; 9 bases are a match to TRBD1. This CDR3 is built from 14 residues. The V and J ends lost 6 bases and 4 bases, in that order; junction bases with no gene match: 7. Germline V gene sequence: CDR1 MDHEN, CDR2 SYDVKM. The chain's CDR3 is CASRRRTGDYEQYF. DNA of the CDR3: TGTGCCAGCAGACGACGGACAGGGGATTACGAGCAGTACTTC.

The table lists this clone with many counts. This chain connects TRBV5-1 to TRBJ1-2; no clear D. The V end was cut by 4 bases, the J end by 6 bases, with 25 bases between. The CDR3 runs to 17 residues. Germline V CDR1 and CDR2: SGHRS, YFSETQ. The CDR3 nucleotides read TGCGCCAGCAGCCCCCTGGCTAATCAACCGGGGTTGCATGGCTACACCTTC. Translating it yields CASSPLANQPGLHGYTF. The whole variable domain, filled in from reference TRBV5-1 and TRBJ1-2, reads KAGVTQTPRYLIKTRGQQVTLSCSPISGHRSVSWYQQTPGQGLQFLFEYFSETQRNKGNFPGRFSGRQFSNSRSEMNVSTLELGDSALYLCASSPLANQPGLHGYTFGSGTRLTVV.

The V call is TRBV28, the J call TRBJ2-3, with D tentatively TRBD2 (5 bases). This CDR3 spans 13 amino acids. Germline CDR1 and CDR2: MDHEN and SYDVKM. The CDR3: CASRDSDTDTQYF. The CDR3 coding sequence is TGTGCTTCTCGGGATTCTGACACAGATACGCAGTATTTT.

The V gene is TRBV29-1, the J gene TRBJ2-6; 9 nucleotides agree with TRBD1. This CDR3 has 18 residues. Per the germline V gene, CDR1 is SQVTM and CDR2 is ANQGSEA. With 4 bases clipped from V and 0 bases from J, the junction kept 10 bases outside the gene matches. CDR3 sequence (DNA): TGCAGCGTTGGCCACAGGGGGCCGCACAACTCTGGGGCCAACGTCCTGACTTTC. Protein sequence: CSVGHRGPHNSGANVLTF.

In its sample, this clone was seen a few times. Other nucleotide sequences from this sample produce the same CDR3. The CDR3 spells CSVGTGGGEAFF. The CDR3 DNA sequence: TGCAGCGTCGGAACAGGGGGCGGAGAAGCTTTCTTT. V usage is TRBV29-1 and J usage is TRBJ1-1, with 9 bases aligning to TRBD1. Trimming at V came to 6 bases and at J to 8 bases, leaving 7 bases not matched to a gene. Germline lookup yields CDR1 SQVTM and CDR2 ANQGSEA. The CDR3 is made up of 12 amino acids.

The rearrangement links TRBV18 to TRBJ1-1; D is perhaps TRBD1 (6 bases). Trimming took 0 bases from V and 7 from J, leaving 9 bases between them. The germline CDR1 and CDR2 sequences are KGHSH and LQKENI. The CDR3 sequence is 13 residues long. CDR3 nucleotides: TGTGCCAGCTCACCACCGGTACAGGGTGAAGCTTTCTTT. Protein product: CASSPPVQGEAFF.

This clone occurred once. The gene calls are TRBV5-6 and TRBJ1-2; D not resolved. V was clipped by 4 bases and J by 4 bases, with 17 bases between them. The germline V gene has CDR1 SGHDT and CDR2 YYEEEE. The CDR3 runs 15 residues. The CDR3 sequence is CASSPSSVPLYGYTF. Written as DNA, the CDR3 is TGTGCCAGCAGCCCGTCTTCGGTCCCACTCTATGGCTACACCTTC.

This clone occurred once. V is TRBV1 and J is TRBJ2-1; the table's D call, TRBD2, has no DNA check behind it. TRBV1 represents a pseudogene. This CDR3 is built from 16 residues. The CDR3 reads CTSRFKRETLYNEQFF. CDR3 nucleotide sequence: TGCACCAGCAGATTCAAGCGGGAGACCCTCTACAATGAGCAGTTCTTC.

The chain carries TRBV10-3 and TRBJ2-4; maybe TRBD2 (5 bases). Trimming stripped 7 bases from V and 1 base from J, with 20 bases between. CDR3 length equals 17 residues. CDR1 is ENHRY, CDR2 SYGVKD, per germline. The CDR3 reads CAIITGVDTWAKNIQYF. The CDR3 DNA sequence: TGTGCCATCATCACCGGGGTTGACACGTGGGCCAAAAACATTCAGTACTTC.